A single sample is the source of the 12 T cell receptor beta chains below, sequenced in a study of CD8+ T cells in alopecia areata. Extraction of RNA preceded its reverse transcription into cDNA, which served as the sequencing template. TCRdb's copy holds only in-frame clones and misses some; the assay was immunoSEQ multiplex PCR. Of 150,000 or so clones listed, under 70% are singletons. Treatment reported: oral pan-JAK inhibitor, 5-10 mg twice daily. Sequenced here: CD4+ T cells sorted from blood, sampled at week 4, from a patient treated with tofacitinib. These receptors were collected from a human donor with alopecia areata.

This clone was seen just once. This chain uses TRBV9 with TRBJ2-1; D is uncertain. This CDR3 region has 11 residues. The germline V gene encodes CDR1 SGDLS and CDR2 YYNGEE. Trimming stripped 3 bases from V and 6 bases from J, with 4 bases between. CDR3 amino acids: CASSGLNEQFF. In nucleotides, the CDR3 is TGTGCCAGCAGCGGACTCAATGAGCAGTTCTTC.

The V call is TRBV27, the J call TRBJ1-2; 10 bases fit TRBD1. Trimming cost V 6 bases and J 7 bases; bases outside gene matches: 2. Germline V gene sequence: CDR1 MNHEY, CDR2 SMNVEV (reference sequence). The length of the CDR3 is 12 residues. The CDR3 DNA reads as TGTGCCAGCAGCCGACAGGGGGCTGGCTACACCTTC. It yields the protein CASSRQGAGYTF.

The rearrangement joins TRBV6-5 to TRBJ1-1; D uncertain. There are 16 residues in the CDR3. Germline-derived CDR1 and CDR2 are MNHEY and SVGAGI. V was pared by 0 bases and J by 0 bases, with 11 bases between. The CDR3 loop is CASSYSSPAMNTEAFF. DNA of the CDR3: TGTGCCAGCAGTTACTCCAGCCCAGCCATGAACACTGAAGCTTTCTTT.

This clone was picked up one time. V usage is TRBV18 and J usage is TRBJ1-2, with 9 nucleotides matching TRBD1. Germline loops: CDR1 KGHSH, CDR2 LQKENI. This CDR3 is 15 amino acids long. V trimming: 4 bases; J trimming: 4 bases; junction bases outside the gene matches: 7. The CDR3 loop reads CASSQRDRGSYGYTF. The CDR3 DNA is TGTGCCAGCTCACAACGCGACAGGGGGAGCTATGGCTACACCTTC.

With regard to this clone: Other DNA variants within this sample encode the same CDR3. The V gene is TRBV5-1, the J gene TRBJ2-2, with unresolved D. The V gene lost 0 bases and the J gene lost 1 base, with 4 bases spanning the gap. CDR1 is SGHRS and CDR2 is YFSETQ in the germline V gene. The CDR3 spans 14 residues. The CDR3: CASSLGQNTGELFF. The CDR3 bases are TGCGCCAGCAGCTTGGGACAGAACACCGGGGAGCTGTTTTTT. Complete variable domain (other parts from reference TRBV5-1 and TRBJ2-2): KAGVTQTPRYLIKTRGQQVTLSCSPISGHRSVSWYQQTPGQGLQFLFEYFSETQRNKGNFPGRFSGRQFSNSRSEMNVSTLELGDSALYLCASSLGQNTGELFFGEGSRLTVL.

This chain uses TRBV29-1 with TRBJ2-1, with a possible D match to TRBD1 (5 bases). This CDR3 has 15 amino acids. Germline assignment: CDR1 SQVTM and CDR2 ANQGSEA. Trimming took 7 bases from V and 2 from J, leaving 18 bases between them. DNA for the CDR3: TGCAGCGCCCAGGGCCGCGCTGTTACCTACAATGAGCAGTTCTTC. Translating it yields CSAQGRAVTYNEQFF.

This clone occurred a few times. The chain employs TRBV19 and TRBJ1-4; D possibly corresponds to TRBD1 (5 bases). The V end lost 10 bases, the J end lost 4 bases, and 16 bases lay between the germline ends. The CDR3 loop spans 14 amino acids. Germline CDR1 and CDR2: LNHDA and SQIVND (reference sequence). CDR3 sequence: CAIAAGDFNEKLFF. The CDR3 DNA follows: TGTGCCATCGCAGCGGGGGATTTTAATGAAAAACTGTTTTTT.

The chain recombines TRBV25-1 with TRBJ1-3; D is perhaps TRBD1 (6 bases). With 6 bases removed from V and 0 bases from J, the gap between germline ends came to 12 bases. This CDR3 is built from 15 residues. Germline V gives CDR1 MGHDK, CDR2 SYGVNS. The CDR3: CASSTGISSGNTIYF. The CDR3 nucleotides are TGTGCCAGCAGCACAGGGATAAGCTCTGGAAACACCATATATTTT.

This clone has just a few counts. The chain couples TRBV11-2 to TRBJ2-1; D is possibly TRBD1 (5 bases). The CDR3 is made up of 14 amino acids. Deletions cut 0 bases from V and 4 bases from J, with 7 bases between. CDR1 is SGHAT, CDR2 FQNNGV, per germline. The CDR3 DNA follows: TGTGCCAGCAGCTTAGAGGGGCCTTACAATGAGCAGTTCTTC. Protein product: CASSLEGPYNEQFF.

This chain joins TRBV30 and TRBJ1-6; 8 bases line up with TRBD1. Germline loops: CDR1 GTSNPN, CDR2 SVGIG (reference sequence). Trimming removed 3 bases from V and 9 bases from J; junction bases left unmatched: 7. This CDR3 comprises 14 residues. CDR3 protein: CAWREGQGGSPLHF. The DNA of the CDR3 is TGTGCCTGGAGAGAAGGACAGGGAGGTTCACCCCTCCACTTT.

The rearrangement uses TRBV12-5 and TRBJ2-4, with 8 bases lining up with TRBD2. Looked up from germline, CDR1 is LGHNT and CDR2 is FRNRAP. V gave up 7 bases and J gave up 7 bases; unmatched junction bases: 6. This CDR3 is 13 amino acids long. CDR3: CASVAGGGNIQYF. CDR3 nucleotides: TGTGCTAGTGTTGCGGGGGGCGGGAACATTCAGTACTTC.

This clone has just a few counts. The gene calls are TRBV6-6 and TRBJ1-3, with 8 bases aligning to TRBD1. Germline CDR1 MNHNY, CDR2 SVGAGI (reference sequence). Unmatched junction bases numbered 4, after V lost 6 bases and J lost 3 bases. The CDR3 consists of 14 residues. CDR3: CASSTGGFGNTIYF. The CDR3 bases are TGTGCCAGCAGCACAGGGGGTTTTGGAAACACCATATATTTT.